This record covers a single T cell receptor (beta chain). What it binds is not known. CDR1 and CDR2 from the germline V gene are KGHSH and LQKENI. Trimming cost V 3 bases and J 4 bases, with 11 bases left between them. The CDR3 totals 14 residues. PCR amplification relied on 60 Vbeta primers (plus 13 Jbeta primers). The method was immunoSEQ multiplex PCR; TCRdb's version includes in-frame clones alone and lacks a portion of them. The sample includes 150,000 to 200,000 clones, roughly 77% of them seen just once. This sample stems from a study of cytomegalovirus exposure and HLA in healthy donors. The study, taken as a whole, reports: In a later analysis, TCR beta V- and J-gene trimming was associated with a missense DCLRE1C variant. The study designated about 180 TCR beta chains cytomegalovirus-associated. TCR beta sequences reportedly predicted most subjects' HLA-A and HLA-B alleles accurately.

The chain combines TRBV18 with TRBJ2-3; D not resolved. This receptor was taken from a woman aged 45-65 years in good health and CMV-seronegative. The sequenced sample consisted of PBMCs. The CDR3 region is CASSPVLGSDTQYF. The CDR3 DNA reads TGTGCCAGCTCACCGGTGTTGGGCTCAGATACGCAGTATTTT.